This T cell receptor (beta chain) came from a study of blood T cell repertoires in COVID-19. Study as a whole: Whether acute or convalescent, the COVID-19 samples came from the United States, Italy and Spain. PBMCs, B-cell-depleted T cells, or T cells provided the cDNA or gDNA that made up the material.

The authors' processing: Nucleated cell counts were estimated from reference gene primer amplification. Sequencing used immunoSEQ multiplex PCR; TCRdb keeps in-frame clones, though not all of them. From that table come the V and J calls and clone size; the DNA was used to work out D and trimming. The sample has approximately 220,000 clones, roughly 82% seen once. The source material was peripheral blood. This TCR was recovered from a woman aged 65 to 85 with acute or convalescent COVID-19.

CDR3 in amino acids: CATSQGGFNTEAFF. The CDR3 DNA sequence: TGTGCCACCAGTCAAGGGGGCTTTAACACTGAAGCTTTCTTT. The rearrangement uses TRBV24-1 and TRBJ1-1, with 7 bases aligning to TRBD1. Trimming took 6 bases from V and 2 from J; bases not matched to a gene: 5. The CDR3 length is 14 residues. Germline V gene data show CDR1 as KGHDR and CDR2 as SFDVKD.